The text below deals with one T cell receptor beta chain. Which antigen it targets is not known. There are no base qualities to consult, and no much larger clone falls within one base. Enrollment in ICON was initiated in 2016, and the last patient was enrolled in 2018. From a subcohort of 76 patients, fresh tumor and matched uninvolved tissue were collected for in-depth immune analyses, including TCR sequencing. DNA for TCR sequencing was isolated from bulk tissue, and no cell sorting was done. Deletion took 5 bases off V and 4 bases off J, with a span of 11 bases between the germline ends. Spanning cysteine to phenylalanine, the CDR3 consists of 13 amino acids. CDR3 DNA is the only sequence kept; it has 39 bases, read in frame from the first base. According to the germline V gene, CDR1 reads SGHTA and CDR2 reads FQGNSA. The data belong to a study of tumor-infiltrating lymphocytes in localized non-small cell lung cancer (dated by TCRdb to the early 2020s). In the study overall: The cohort included patients whose samples were collected after neoadjuvant chemotherapy, as well as both smokers and never-smokers and several histologies. From each patient came resected tumor tissue plus uninvolved lung tissue from that same patient, and the uninvolved lung tissue was described as non-adjacent to the tumor. Alongside flow cytometry, multiplex immunofluorescence, RNA-seq, exome sequencing and proteomics, TCR sequencing was applied to the same patients as one of several integrated assays. A total of about 59 patients were part of the paired comparison of immunoSEQ T-cell fraction between tumor and uninvolved lung. The overall ICON cohort comprised under 170 surgical patients with localized non-small cell lung cancer whose tumors were resected.

What the authors observed across the whole study: Because different assays used different pieces of the same tissue, technical variation could not be distinguished from intratumor heterogeneity. The TCR-derived T-cell fraction showed no difference between the flow cytometry-defined immunotypes IM1 (good prognosis) and IM2 (poor prognosis). Higher T cell infiltration in tumors than in uninvolved lung tissue was supported by TCRbeta sequencing, consistent with immunofluorescence CD3 counts. Recurrence-free survival showed no association with tumor T-cell fraction from TCR sequencing (p = 0.61). Assay coverage varied across patients depending on available tissue quantity, so only a subset of the cohort had TCR sequencing.

The immunoSEQ assay used for TCR sequencing gave the T-cell fraction in both tumor and uninvolved lung tissue. In the source study's methods: For survival analysis, patients were split into high (upper tertile) and low (lower two tertiles) T-cell fraction groups and compared by log-rank test. A signed-rank test was used to test paired tumor versus uninvolved lung differences in T-cell fraction. Entries here come from immuneACCESS through TCRdb and include only in-frame sequences with V and J called. Some clones fail to appear in such tables; in the studies checked, an unresolved V gene covers under half of the shortfall, and the cause of the remainder is unknown. D and trimming were read from the DNA, whereas the V and J calls and clone size are those reported in that table. Across this sample there are some 12,000 clones, with under 80% seen only once. The ten most abundant clones make up 4.5% of the sample.

The chain is made from TRBV7-2 and TRBJ2-5; TRBD1 is possibly the D segment (6 matching bases). The receptor was derived from a human donor with non-small cell lung cancer. The sequencing sample was made of lung tumor tissue. The CDR3 sequence is CASSTGFRETQYF. The DNA reads as follows: TGTGCCAGCAGCACAGGGTTTCGAGAGACCCAGTACTTC. Extended through the reference TRBV7-2 and TRBJ2-5 proteins, this CDR3 yields the full variable domain: GAGVSQSPSNKVTEKGKDVELRCDPISGHTALYWYRQSLGQGLEFLIYFQGNSAPDKSGLPSDRFSAERTGGSVSTLTIQRTQQEDSAVYLCASSTGFRETQYFGPGTRLLVL.